The 3 T cell receptor beta chains listed next were all sequenced from one sample in a study of control samples from healthy donors and cancer patients. The assay was immunoSEQ multiplex PCR, and TCRdb's table has in-frame clones only and misses some. The repertoire holds tens of thousands of clones, roughly 83% seen once, with 38% in the top ten. Material: PBMCs. Receptor source: a man aged 65 to 79 with lung cancer.

The CDR3 sequence: CASSLGPLGAGNTIYF. CDR3 bases: TGCGCCAGCAGCTTGGGCCCGCTGGGCGCTGGAAACACCATATATTTT. This sequence joins TRBV5-1 and TRBJ1-3, with unresolved D. CDR3 size: 16 residues. V dropped 0 bases and J dropped 2 bases, with 12 bases sitting between them. Germline CDR1 SGHRS, CDR2 YFSETQ.

The chain has TRBV12-5 and TRBJ1-3; D may be TRBD1 (5 bases). Germline assignment: CDR1 LGHNT and CDR2 FRNRAP. The V and J ends lost 5 bases and 3 bases respectively, with 17 bases between them. The CDR3 has 16 residues. The CDR3 DNA is TGTGCTAGTGGTACGCAGGGTAGAGTAAGTGGAAACACCATATATTTT. Protein: CASGTQGRVSGNTIYF.

The chain joins TRBV19 to TRBJ2-3; D not resolved. CDR3 length equals 15 residues. Trimming pared 6 bases from V and 0 bases from J, leaving 13 bases between. The germline V gene encodes CDR1 LNHDA and CDR2 SQIVND (reference sequence). CDR3 in amino acids: CASSNGRISTDTQYF. The CDR3 coding sequence is TGTGCCAGTAGCAACGGACGGATTAGCACAGATACGCAGTATTTT.